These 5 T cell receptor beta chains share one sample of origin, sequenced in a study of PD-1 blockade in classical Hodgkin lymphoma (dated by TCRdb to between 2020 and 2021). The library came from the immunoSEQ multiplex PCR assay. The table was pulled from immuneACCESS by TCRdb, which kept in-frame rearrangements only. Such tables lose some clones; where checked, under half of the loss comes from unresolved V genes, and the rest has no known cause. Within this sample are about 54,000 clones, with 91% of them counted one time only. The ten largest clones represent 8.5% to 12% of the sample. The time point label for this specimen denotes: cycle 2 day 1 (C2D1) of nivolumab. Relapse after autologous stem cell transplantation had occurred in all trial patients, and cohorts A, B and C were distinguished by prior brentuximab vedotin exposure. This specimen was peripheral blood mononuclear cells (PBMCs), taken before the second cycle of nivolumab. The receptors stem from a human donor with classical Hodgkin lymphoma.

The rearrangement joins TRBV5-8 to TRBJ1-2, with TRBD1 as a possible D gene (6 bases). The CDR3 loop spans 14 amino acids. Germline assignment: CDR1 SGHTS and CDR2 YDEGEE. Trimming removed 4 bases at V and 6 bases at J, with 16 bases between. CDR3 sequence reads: CASSDRAPGDGYTF. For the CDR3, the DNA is TGTGCCAGCAGCGACAGAGCCCCAGGGGATGGCTACACCTTC. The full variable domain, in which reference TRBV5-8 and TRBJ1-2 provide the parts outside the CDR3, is EAGVTQSPTHLIKTRGQQATLRCSPISGHTSVYWYQQALGLGLQFLLWYDEGEERNRGNFPPRFSGRQFPNYSSELNVNALELEDSALYLCASSDRAPGDGYTFGSGTRLTVV.

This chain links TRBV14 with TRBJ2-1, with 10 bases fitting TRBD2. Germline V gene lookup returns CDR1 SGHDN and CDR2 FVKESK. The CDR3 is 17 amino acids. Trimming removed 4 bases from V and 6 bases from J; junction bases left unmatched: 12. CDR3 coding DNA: TGTGCCAGCAGCCGGACCCTAGCGGGAGTTACCGCCAATGAGCAGTTCTTC. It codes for CASSRTLAGVTANEQFF.

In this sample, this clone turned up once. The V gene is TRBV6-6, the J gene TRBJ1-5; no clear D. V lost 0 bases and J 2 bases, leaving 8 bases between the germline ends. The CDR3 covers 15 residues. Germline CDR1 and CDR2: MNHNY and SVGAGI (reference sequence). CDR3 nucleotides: TGTGCCAGCAGTTACTCCAGAGCAGGCAATCAGCCCCAGCATTTT. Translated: CASSYSRAGNQPQHF.

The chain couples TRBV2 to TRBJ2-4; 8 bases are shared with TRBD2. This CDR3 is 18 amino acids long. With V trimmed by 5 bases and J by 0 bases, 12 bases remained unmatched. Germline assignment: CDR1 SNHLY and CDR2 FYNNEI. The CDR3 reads CASSFEGSGALAKNIQYF. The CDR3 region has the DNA TGTGCCAGCAGTTTTGAGGGTAGCGGGGCCCTAGCCAAAAACATTCAGTACTTC.

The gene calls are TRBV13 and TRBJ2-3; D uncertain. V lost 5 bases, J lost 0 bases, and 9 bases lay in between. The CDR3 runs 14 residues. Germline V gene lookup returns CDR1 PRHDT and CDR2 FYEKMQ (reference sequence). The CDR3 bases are TGTGCCAGCAGCCTCTCGGGCAGCACAGATACGCAGTATTTT. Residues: CASSLSGSTDTQYF.